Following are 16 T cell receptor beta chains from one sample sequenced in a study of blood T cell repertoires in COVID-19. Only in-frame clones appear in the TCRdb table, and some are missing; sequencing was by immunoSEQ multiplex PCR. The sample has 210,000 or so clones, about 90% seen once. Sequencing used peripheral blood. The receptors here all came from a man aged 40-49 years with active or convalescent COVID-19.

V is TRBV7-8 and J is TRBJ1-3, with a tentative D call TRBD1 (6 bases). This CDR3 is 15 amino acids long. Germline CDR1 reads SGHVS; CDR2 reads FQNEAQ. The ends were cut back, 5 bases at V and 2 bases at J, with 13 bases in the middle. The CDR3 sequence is CASSPGVTAGNTIYF. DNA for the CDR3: TGTGCCAGCAGCCCAGGGGTTACGGCTGGAAACACCATATATTTT. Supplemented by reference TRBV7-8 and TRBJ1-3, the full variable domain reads GAGVSQSPRYKVAKRGQDVALRCDPISGHVSLFWYQQALGQGPEFLTYFQNEAQLDKSGLPSDRFFAERPEGSVSTLKIQRTQQEDSAVYLCASSPGVTAGNTIYFGEGSWLTVV.

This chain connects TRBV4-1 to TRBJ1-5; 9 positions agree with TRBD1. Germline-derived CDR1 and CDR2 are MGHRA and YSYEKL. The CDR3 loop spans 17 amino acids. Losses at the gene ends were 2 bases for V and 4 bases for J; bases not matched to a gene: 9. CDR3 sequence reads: CASSQRMTGGANQPQHF. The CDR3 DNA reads TGCGCCAGCAGCCAACGAATGACAGGGGGGGCGAATCAGCCCCAGCATTTT.

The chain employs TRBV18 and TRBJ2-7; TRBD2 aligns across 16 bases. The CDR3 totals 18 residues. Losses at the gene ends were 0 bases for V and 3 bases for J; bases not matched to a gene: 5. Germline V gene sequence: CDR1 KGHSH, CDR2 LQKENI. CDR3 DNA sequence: TGTGCCAGCTCACCACCGGGACTAGCGGGAGGGCATAGCTACGAGCAGTACTTC. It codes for CASSPPGLAGGHSYEQYF.

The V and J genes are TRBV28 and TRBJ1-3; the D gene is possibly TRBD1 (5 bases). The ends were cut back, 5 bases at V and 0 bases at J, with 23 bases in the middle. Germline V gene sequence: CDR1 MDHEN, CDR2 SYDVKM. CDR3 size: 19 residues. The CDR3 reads CASSPRPGRRGSSGNTIYF. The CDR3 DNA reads TGTGCCAGCAGTCCCCGGCCGGGACGTCGGGGGAGCTCTGGAAACACCATATATTTT.

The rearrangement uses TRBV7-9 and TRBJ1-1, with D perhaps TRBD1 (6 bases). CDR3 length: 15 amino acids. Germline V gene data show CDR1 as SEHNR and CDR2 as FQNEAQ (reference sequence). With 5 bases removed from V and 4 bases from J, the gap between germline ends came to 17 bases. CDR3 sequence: CASSPGTPWPTEAFF. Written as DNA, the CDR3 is TGTGCCAGCAGCCCTGGGACACCTTGGCCCACTGAAGCTTTCTTT.

The CDR3 protein is CASSTGTGSTQYF. CDR3 in DNA: TGTGCCAGCAGTACCGGGACAGGGAGTACGCAGTATTTT. This chain joins TRBV12-3 or TRBV12-4 and TRBJ2-3; 9 bases are shared with TRBD1. The CDR3 length is 13 residues. V was clipped by 5 bases and J by 8 bases; unmatched bases: 5.

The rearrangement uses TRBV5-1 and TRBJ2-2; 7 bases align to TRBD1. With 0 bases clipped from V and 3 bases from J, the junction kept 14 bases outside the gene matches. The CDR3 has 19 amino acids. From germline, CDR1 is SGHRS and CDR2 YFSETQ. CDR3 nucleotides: TGCGCCAGCAGCTTGGAGGGGGCCAGCGGAAGGGGAGACACCGGGGAGCTGTTTTTT. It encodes CASSLEGASGRGDTGELFF.

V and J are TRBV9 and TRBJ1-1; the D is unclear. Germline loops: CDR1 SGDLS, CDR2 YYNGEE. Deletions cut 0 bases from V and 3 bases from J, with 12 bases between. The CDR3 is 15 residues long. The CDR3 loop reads CASSVAVLGDTEAFF. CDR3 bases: TGTGCCAGCAGCGTAGCTGTGTTGGGAGACACTGAAGCTTTCTTT.

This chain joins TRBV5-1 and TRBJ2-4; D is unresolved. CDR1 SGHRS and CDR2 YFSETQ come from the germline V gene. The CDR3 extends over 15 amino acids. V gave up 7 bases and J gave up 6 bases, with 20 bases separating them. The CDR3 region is CASSSVEFGLNIQYF. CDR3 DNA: TGCGCCAGCTCCTCCGTGGAGTTTGGTTTAAACATTCAGTACTTC.

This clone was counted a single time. This chain's CDR3 is CASGRAGDDSPLHF. The CDR3 bases are TGTGCCAGCGGCAGGGCAGGGGATGATTCACCCCTCCACTTT. The genes are TRBV7-9 and TRBJ1-6; D possibly corresponds to TRBD1 (6 bases). The CDR3 is 14 amino acids. Germline CDR1 reads SEHNR; CDR2 reads FQNEAQ (reference sequence). V gave up 8 bases and J gave up 8 bases, with 16 bases separating them.

The CDR3 DNA follows: TGCGCCAGCAGCTTGGACAGTTCATATGGCAACACCATATATTTT. Its protein is CASSLDSSYGNTIYF. V usage is TRBV5-1 and J usage is TRBJ1-3; D call uncertain. Germline lookup yields CDR1 SGHRS and CDR2 YFSETQ. Between the trimmed V and J ends, which lost 0 bases and 7 bases, there was a span of 14 bases. There are 15 residues in the CDR3.

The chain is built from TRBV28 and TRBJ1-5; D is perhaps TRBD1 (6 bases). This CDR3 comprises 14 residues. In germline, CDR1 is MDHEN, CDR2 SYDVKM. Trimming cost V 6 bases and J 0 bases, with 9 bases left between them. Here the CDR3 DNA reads TGTGCCAGCAGGGACAGTAATAGCAATCAGCCCCAGCATTTT. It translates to CASRDSNSNQPQHF.

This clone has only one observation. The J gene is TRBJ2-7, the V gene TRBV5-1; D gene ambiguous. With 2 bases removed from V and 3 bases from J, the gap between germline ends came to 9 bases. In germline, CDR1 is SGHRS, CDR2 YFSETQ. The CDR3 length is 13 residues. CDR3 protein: CASSLGQVYEQYF. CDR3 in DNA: TGCGCCAGCAGCTTAGGCCAGGTCTACGAGCAGTACTTC.

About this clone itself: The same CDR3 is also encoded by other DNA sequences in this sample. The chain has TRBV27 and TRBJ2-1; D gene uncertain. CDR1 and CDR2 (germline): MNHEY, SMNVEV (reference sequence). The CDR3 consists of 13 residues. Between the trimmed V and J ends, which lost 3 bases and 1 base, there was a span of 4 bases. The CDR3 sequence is CASSFFSYNEQFF. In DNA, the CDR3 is TGTGCCAGCAGTTTCTTTTCCTACAATGAGCAGTTCTTC.

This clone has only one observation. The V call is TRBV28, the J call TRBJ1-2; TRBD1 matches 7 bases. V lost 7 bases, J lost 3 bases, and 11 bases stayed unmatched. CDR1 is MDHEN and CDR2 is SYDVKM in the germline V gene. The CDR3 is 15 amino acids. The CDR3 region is CASTSGDRTDYGYTF. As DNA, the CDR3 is TGTGCCAGCACCTCGGGGGACAGAACTGACTATGGCTACACCTTC.

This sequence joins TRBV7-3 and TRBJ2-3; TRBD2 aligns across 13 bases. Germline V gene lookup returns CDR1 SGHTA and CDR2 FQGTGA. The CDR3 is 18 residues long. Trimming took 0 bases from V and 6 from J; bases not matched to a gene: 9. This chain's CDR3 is CASSLTRRLAGGTDTQYF. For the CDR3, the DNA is TGTGCCAGCAGCTTAACGCGGAGACTAGCGGGAGGAACGGATACGCAGTATTTT.